These 4 T cell receptor beta chains originate from one sample sequenced in a study of blood T cell repertoires in COVID-19. Assay: immunoSEQ multiplex PCR; the TCRdb copy retains only in-frame clones and omits some. The sample lists around 230,000 clones; about 90% were seen once. The sample consisted of PBMCs or T cells enriched from blood (not recorded which). The origin of the receptors is a woman in her 40s with acute COVID-19.

The chain links TRBV11-2 to TRBJ2-4; 7 bases are a match to TRBD2. V shed 5 bases and J 8 bases; nucleotides not matched to a gene: 18. Germline V lookup: CDR1 SGHAT, CDR2 FQNNGV. The length of the CDR3 is 17 residues. CDR3 protein: CASSRPPFSGRADIQYF. CDR3 DNA: TGTGCCAGCAGCCGCCCTCCGTTTAGCGGGCGGGCGGACATTCAGTACTTC.

V and J are TRBV19 and TRBJ2-1; D gene ambiguous. V dropped 4 bases and J dropped 5 bases, with 9 bases sitting between them. There are 13 residues in the CDR3. Germline V gives CDR1 LNHDA, CDR2 SQIVND (reference sequence). This CDR3 reads CASSKAGHNEQFF. Here the CDR3 DNA reads TGTGCCAGTAGTAAGGCAGGTCACAATGAGCAGTTCTTC. Full variable domain (remainder filled in from reference TRBV19 and TRBJ2-1): DGGITQSPKYLFRKEGQNVTLSCEQNLNHDAMYWYRQDPGQGLRLIYYSQIVNDFQKGDIAEGYSVSREKKESFPLTVTSAQKNPTAFYLCASSKAGHNEQFFGPGTRLTVL.

The V and J genes are TRBV4-1 and TRBJ2-6; D perhaps matches TRBD1 (5 bases). Between the trimmed V and J ends, which lost 5 bases and 0 bases, there was a span of 20 bases. The CDR3 is made up of 19 amino acids. Germline assignment: CDR1 MGHRA and CDR2 YSYEKL. CDR3 amino acids: CASSFYPDTQISGANVLTF. CDR3 nucleotides: TGCGCCAGCAGCTTCTATCCGGACACCCAAATCTCTGGGGCCAACGTCCTGACTTTC.

The DNA of the CDR3 is TGTGCCAGCAGTGACCCAGGGGGGCAGTACTTC. This translates into CASSDPGGQYF. The chain joins TRBV2 to TRBJ2-7; 7 positions agree with TRBD1. CDR1 is SNHLY and CDR2 is FYNNEI in the germline V gene. Trimming at V came to 3 bases and at J to 9 bases, leaving 2 bases not matched to a gene. This CDR3 has 11 amino acids.